The 26 T cell receptor beta chains in this list originate from one sample, sequenced in a study of T-cell reconstitution after alpha-beta-depleted transplantation in children. The library targeted TCRbeta and was prepared with unique molecular identifiers. One entry per CDR3 protein, called by TCRdb with MiXCR from the PCR reads. The table shows fewer than 400,000 distinct CDR3 sequences, with roughly 20% occurring only once. The material was PBMCs from the stem cell graft donor, obtained from the stem cell graft. All receptors come from a human donor who donated a stem cell graft to a child with acute myeloid leukemia.

For the CDR3, the DNA is TGTGCCAGTACGGACAGGGGGCGCGGACAGCCCCAGCATTTT. It is translated as CASTDRGRGQPQHF. The chain employs TRBV12-3 or TRBV12-4 and TRBJ1-5; 11 bases map to TRBD1. V lost 9 bases and J lost 7; bases outside the gene matches: 8. The CDR3 totals 14 residues.

The chain recombines TRBV29-1 with TRBJ2-7; no reliable D call. This CDR3 is 13 amino acids long. Germline CDR1 is SQVTM and CDR2 is ANQGSEA. V lost 5 bases and J 0 bases, leaving 11 bases between the germline ends. As DNA, the CDR3 is TGCAGCGTTCGTTTACTTTTCTCCTACGAGCAGTACTTC. Translation gives CSVRLLFSYEQYF.

This clonotype was picked up many times. The rearrangement uses TRBV20-1 and TRBJ2-1; the D gene is possibly TRBD2 (7 bases). CDR1 is DFQATT, CDR2 SNEGSKA, per germline (reference sequence). Between the trimmed V and J ends, which lost 0 bases and 2 bases, there was a span of 11 bases. CDR3 length: 15 residues. The CDR3 loop is CSAREGGGPYNEQFF. Written as DNA, the CDR3 is TGCAGTGCTAGAGAGGGGGGGGGCCCCTACAATGAGCAGTTCTTC.

This clonotype has more than one count but fewer than ten. V and J are TRBV9 and TRBJ1-4; D gene unclear. The CDR3 extends over 15 amino acids. Trimming shortened V by 0 bases and J by 6 bases, and 12 bases separated the two germline ends. Per the germline V gene, CDR1 is SGDLS and CDR2 is YYNGEE. Written as DNA, the CDR3 is TGTGCCAGCAGCGTAGTTGGTCAACGAGATGAAAAACTGTTTTTT. Protein sequence: CASSVVGQRDEKLFF.

In its sample, this clonotype was seen many times. The rearrangement joins TRBV12-3 or TRBV12-4 to TRBJ2-1, with no clear D. This CDR3 is 13 amino acids long. Trimming stripped 8 bases from V and 6 bases from J, with 14 bases between. The CDR3 DNA reads TGTGCCAGCTGCCAATTAAACGGCAATGAGCAGTTCTTC. It yields the protein CASCQLNGNEQFF.

This chain uses TRBV11-1 with TRBJ2-1; TRBD2 aligns across 15 bases. V lost 1 base and J lost 2; bases outside the gene matches: 9. Germline lookup yields CDR1 SGHAT and CDR2 FQDESV (reference sequence). The CDR3 covers 20 residues. Here the CDR3 reads CASSLEYGLAGGPTYNEQFF. CDR3 coding DNA: TGTGCCAGCAGCTTAGAGTACGGACTAGCGGGAGGGCCCACCTACAATGAGCAGTTCTTC.

The genes are TRBV9 and TRBJ2-2; TRBD1 agrees at 8 bases. Trimming at V came to 4 bases and at J to 5 bases, leaving 7 bases not matched to a gene. Germline V gene data show CDR1 as SGDLS and CDR2 as YYNGEE. The CDR3 length is 15 residues. CDR3 loop: CASSIRTGQTGELFF. CDR3 coding DNA: TGTGCCAGCAGCATCCGGACAGGGCAAACCGGGGAGCTGTTTTTT.

This clonotype was detected ten times or more. V and J are TRBV5-5 and TRBJ2-1; TRBD1 might be the D (6 bases). The CDR3 totals 13 residues. Deletions cut 4 bases from V and 7 bases from J, with 12 bases between. From germline, CDR1 is SGHKS and CDR2 YYEKEE (reference sequence). The CDR3 DNA follows: TGTGCCAGCAGCCCGGTCGACAGGAATGAGCAGTTCTTC. Protein product: CASSPVDRNEQFF.

Ten or more counts support this clonotype. This chain joins TRBV29-1 and TRBJ2-7; D is possibly TRBD1 or TRBD2 (5 bases each). The germline gives CDR1 SQVTM, CDR2 ANQGSEA. V was shortened by 5 bases and J by 6 bases, with 17 bases between the two germline ends. This CDR3 region has 13 residues. As DNA, the CDR3 is TGCAGCGTTTGCCGGCCAGAGGGGCTCGAGCAGTACTTC. Translated, it gives CSVCRPEGLEQYF.

The chain joins TRBV3-1 to TRBJ1-1; weak D call: TRBD1 (6 bases). There are 16 residues in the CDR3. Trimming pared 4 bases from V and 4 bases from J, leaving 19 bases between. Germline CDR1 LGHDT, CDR2 YNNKEL (reference sequence). The CDR3 DNA is TGTGCCAGCAGCCCGGGGGGCACGGTCCGGACCACTGAAGCTTTCTTT. This gives the protein CASSPGGTVRTTEAFF. Looking up the rest from reference TRBV3-1 and TRBJ1-1 gives the full variable domain: DTAVSQTPKYLVTQMGNDKSIKCEQNLGHDTMYWYKQDSKKFLKIMFSYNNKELIINETVPNRFSPKSPDKAHLNLHINSLELGDSAVYFCASSPGGTVRTTEAFFGQGTRLTVV.

V gene TRBV12-3 or TRBV12-4 combines with J gene TRBJ1-2, with TRBD1 matching 8 bases. The CDR3 totals 13 residues. V was clipped by 7 bases and J by 5 bases; unmatched bases: 6. CDR3 protein: CASNKDREYGYTF. CDR3 coding DNA: TGTGCCAGCAATAAGGACAGGGAATATGGCTACACCTTC.

This clonotype was observed a handful of times. The rearrangement uses TRBV20-1 and TRBJ2-2, with a weak D call TRBD1 (6 bases). CDR1 is DFQATT and CDR2 is SNEGSKA in the germline V gene (reference sequence). The V end was cut by 3 bases, the J end by 6 bases, with 17 bases between. CDR3 length: 15 residues. As DNA, the CDR3 is TGCAGTGCTAGGGAGCGCCAGGGGTATGCCGGGGAGCTGTTTTTT. Its translation is CSARERQGYAGELFF.

This clonotype was seen more than once but under ten times. The rearrangement joins TRBV7-2 to TRBJ2-5; D is perhaps TRBD1 (5 bases). CDR3 length equals 15 residues. The V gene lost 4 bases and the J gene lost 5 bases, with 17 bases spanning the gap. Germline CDR1 SGHTA, CDR2 FQGNSA. The CDR3, as DNA: TGTGCCAGCAGCTCAAGTCCCCGAAGGGGCGAGACCCAGTACTTC. It codes for CASSSSPRRGETQYF.

This clonotype was recorded many times. The chain links TRBV20-1 to TRBJ2-1, with TRBD2 matching over 7 bases. With V trimmed by 3 bases and J by 0 bases, 2 bases remained unmatched. Germline V lookup: CDR1 DFQATT, CDR2 SNEGSKA (reference sequence). This CDR3 contains 14 residues. In nucleotides, the CDR3 is TGCAGTGCTAGCGGGAGGAGCTCCTACAATGAGCAGTTCTTC. Translation: CSASGRSSYNEQFF.

The V and J genes are TRBV5-6 and TRBJ2-3; 8 bases line up with TRBD1. The CDR3 runs to 14 residues. Germline V CDR1 and CDR2: SGHDT, YYEEEE. Trimming took 4 bases from V and 4 from J; bases not matched to a gene: 5. CDR3 sequence (DNA): TGTGCCAGCAGCGGCAGGACAGGGCCAGATACGCAGTATTTT. It translates to CASSGRTGPDTQYF. The whole variable domain, filled in from reference TRBV5-6 and TRBJ2-3, reads DAGVTQSPTHLIKTRGQQVTLRCSPKSGHDTVSWYQQALGQGPQFIFQYYEEEERQRGNFPDRFSGHQFPNYSSELNVNALLLGDSALYLCASSGRTGPDTQYFGPGTRLTVL.

With regard to this clonotype: This may stem from a read error, because a much larger clone lies one nucleotide away. The chain links TRBV6-1 to TRBJ2-1; 8 bases align to TRBD2. CDR1 is MNHNS, CDR2 SASEGT, per germline. The CDR3 is made up of 15 amino acids. DNA for the CDR3: TGTGCCAGCAGCAGAGCGGGAGTTACCTACAATGATCAGTTCTTC. It specifies CASSRAGVTYNDQFF.

This clonotype was found a few times. V is TRBV28 and J is TRBJ2-5, with 10 bases aligning to TRBD1. Trimming at V came to 6 bases and at J to 5 bases, leaving 9 bases not matched to a gene. The germline V gene has CDR1 MDHEN and CDR2 SYDVKM. The CDR3 length is 15 residues. In DNA, the CDR3 is TGTGCCAGCAGACGACCGGGACAGGGGTTGGAGACCCAGTACTTC. Its protein is CASRRPGQGLETQYF.

This clonotype was detected many times. The rearrangement uses TRBV29-1 and TRBJ2-5; D call uncertain. With 3 bases removed from V and 4 bases from J, the gap between germline ends came to 9 bases. CDR1 is SQVTM and CDR2 is ANQGSEA in the germline V gene. This CDR3 is built from 12 residues. This CDR3 reads CSVDILGETQYF. The DNA for the CDR3 is TGCAGCGTTGACATACTCGGAGAGACCCAGTACTTC.

This clonotype was picked up a small number of times. The rearrangement uses TRBV7-3 and TRBJ2-5; the match to TRBD1 covers 7 bases. This CDR3 contains 19 residues. V was clipped by 3 bases and J by 1 base; unmatched bases: 17. CDR1 is SGHTA and CDR2 is FQGTGA in the germline V gene. This CDR3 reads CASSFPHTGVELVQETQYF. CDR3 DNA sequence: TGTGCCAGCAGCTTTCCCCACACAGGGGTTGAGTTGGTCCAAGAGACCCAGTACTTC. The full variable domain, its missing parts supplied by reference TRBV7-3 and TRBJ2-5, is GAGVSQTPSNKVTEKGKYVELRCDPISGHTALYWYRQSLGQGPEFLIYFQGTGAADDSGLPNDRFFAVRPEGSVSTLKIQRTERGDSAVYLCASSFPHTGVELVQETQYFGPGTRLLVL.

Many counts were recorded for this clonotype. The rearrangement joins TRBV5-1 to TRBJ1-1; D unclear. The ends were cut back, 2 bases at V and 8 bases at J, with 7 bases in the middle. This CDR3 region has 11 residues. The germline CDR1 and CDR2 sequences are SGHRS and YFSETQ. The CDR3 reads CASSLDGEAFF. Here the CDR3 DNA reads TGCGCCAGCAGCTTAGACGGAGAAGCTTTCTTT.

This clonotype was seen a few times. The rearrangement uses TRBV7-2 and TRBJ2-1; 10 bases map to TRBD2. The CDR3 covers 16 residues. Germline values: CDR1 SGHTA, CDR2 FQGNSA. Trimming cost V 2 bases and J 6 bases; bases outside gene matches: 7. This chain's CDR3 is CASSLYLAGVGNEQFF. DNA of the CDR3: TGTGCCAGCAGCTTATACCTAGCGGGAGTGGGCAATGAGCAGTTCTTC.

CDR3 DNA sequence: TGCAGTGCTAGAGAAAGCGGGGGCGCTGAAGCTTTCTTT. Its translation is CSARESGGAEAFF. This chain connects TRBV20-1 to TRBJ1-1, with D possibly matching TRBD1 (6 bases). V was trimmed by 0 bases and J by 6 bases, leaving 11 bases between them. CDR3 length: 13 amino acids. The V gene's germline CDR1 is DFQATT and CDR2 SNEGSKA (reference sequence).

This clonotype was counted many times. The rearrangement joins TRBV20-1 to TRBJ2-5, with a weak D call TRBD1 (6 bases). Germline CDR1 is DFQATT and CDR2 is SNEGSKA (reference sequence). The CDR3 sequence is 12 residues long. Trimming removed 4 bases from V and 5 bases from J, with 11 bases in between. Written as DNA, the CDR3 is TGCAGTGCTAAACAGGGAAGGGAGACCCAGTACTTC. It is translated as CSAKQGRETQYF.

This chain joins TRBV5-1 and TRBJ2-1, with D possibly being TRBD2 (5 bases). CDR1 SGHRS and CDR2 YFSETQ come from the germline V gene. Trimming took off 0 bases at V and 4 bases at J, with 14 bases between the two ends. The CDR3 spans 16 residues. The CDR3 DNA follows: TGCGCCAGCAGCTTGGTCGATCGTCCGGGGTACAATGAGCAGTTCTTC. It encodes CASSLVDRPGYNEQFF.

This chain connects TRBV7-6 to TRBJ2-5; TRBD1 matches at 12 bases. Germline CDR1 and CDR2: SGHVS and FNYEAQ. The CDR3 totals 16 residues. Trimming at V came to 3 bases and at J to 4 bases, leaving 6 bases not matched to a gene. CDR3 loop: CASSFRGTGGRETQYF. CDR3 nucleotides: TGTGCCAGCAGCTTCCGCGGGACAGGGGGCCGAGAGACCCAGTACTTC. Drawing the rest from reference TRBV7-6 and TRBJ2-5, the complete variable domain is GAGVSQSPRYKVTKRGQDVALRCDPISGHVSLYWYRQALGQGPEFLTYFNYEAQQDKSGLPNDRFSAERPEGSISTLTIQRTEQRDSAMYRCASSFRGTGGRETQYFGPGTRLLVL.

The chain is built from TRBV12-3 or TRBV12-4 and TRBJ2-1, with TRBD2 matching over 7 bases. The ends lost 7 bases at V and 6 bases at J; junction bases unmatched: 9. The CDR3 has 14 amino acids. CDR3 amino acids: CASTLGASGNEQFF. The CDR3 nucleotides read TGTGCCAGCACCCTTGGGGCTAGCGGCAATGAGCAGTTCTTC.